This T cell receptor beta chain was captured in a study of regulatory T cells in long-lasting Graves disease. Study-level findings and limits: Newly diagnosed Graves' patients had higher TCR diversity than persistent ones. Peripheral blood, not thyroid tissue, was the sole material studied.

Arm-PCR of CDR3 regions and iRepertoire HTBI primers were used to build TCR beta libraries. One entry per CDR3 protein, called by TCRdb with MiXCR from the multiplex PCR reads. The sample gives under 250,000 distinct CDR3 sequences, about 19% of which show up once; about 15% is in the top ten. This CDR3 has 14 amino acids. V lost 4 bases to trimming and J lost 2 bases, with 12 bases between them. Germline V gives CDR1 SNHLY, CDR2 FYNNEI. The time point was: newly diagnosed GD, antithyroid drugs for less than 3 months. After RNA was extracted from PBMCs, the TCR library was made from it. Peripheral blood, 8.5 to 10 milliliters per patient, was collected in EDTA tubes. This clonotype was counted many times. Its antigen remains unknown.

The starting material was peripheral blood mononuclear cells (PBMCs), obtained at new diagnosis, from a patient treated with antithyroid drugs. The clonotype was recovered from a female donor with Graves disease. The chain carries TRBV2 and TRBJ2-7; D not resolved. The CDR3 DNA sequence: TGTGCCAGCAGTGTACGAGACACAGCCTACGAGCAGTACTTC. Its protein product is CASSVRDTAYEQYF.